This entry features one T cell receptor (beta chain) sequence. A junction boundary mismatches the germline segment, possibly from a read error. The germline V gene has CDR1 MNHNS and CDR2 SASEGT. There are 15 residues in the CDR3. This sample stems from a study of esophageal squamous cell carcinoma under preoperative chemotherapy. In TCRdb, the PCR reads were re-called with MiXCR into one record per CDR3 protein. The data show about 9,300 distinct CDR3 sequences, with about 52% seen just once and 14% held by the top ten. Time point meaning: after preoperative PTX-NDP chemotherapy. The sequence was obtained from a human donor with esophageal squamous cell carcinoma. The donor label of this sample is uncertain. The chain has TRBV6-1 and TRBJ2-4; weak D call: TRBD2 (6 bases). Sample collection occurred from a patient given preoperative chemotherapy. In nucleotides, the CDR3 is TGTGCCAGGGCGGGACGGGGGATTGCCAAAGACATTCAGTACTTC. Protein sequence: CARAGRGIAKDIQYF.